These T cell receptor beta chains were read from a single sample in a study of cytomegalovirus exposure and HLA in healthy donors. Generated by immunoSEQ multiplex PCR, the TCRdb table keeps only in-frame clones and is missing some. The sample includes roughly 260,000 clones, around 90% seen only once; the top ten take under 0.4%. Sequencing was done on a sample of PBMCs. The receptors were gathered from a young woman in good health and CMV-seronegative. CDR3s include the opening cysteine and the closing phenylalanine or tryptophan.

len,j_gene,v_gene,CDR3aa
14,TRBJ2-3,TRBV30,CAWSVNWAPDTQYF
12,TRBJ2-5,TRBV28,CASSLYRETQYF
15,TRBJ1-5,TRBV4-1,CASSHPTLAGKPQHF
14,TRBJ2-2,TRBV5-1,CASSFPRDTGELFF
15,TRBJ1-1,TRBV25-1,CASSEPGPSAAEAFF
13,TRBJ1-1,TRBV11-2,CASSPPVNTEAFF
14,TRBJ2-5,TRBV9,CASSPGGGQETQYF
19,TRBJ2-1,TRBV13,CASSLRVSLTGEAYNEQFF
16,TRBJ2-5,TRBV2,CASIRRLAANQETQYF
19,TRBJ2-7,TRBV7-9,CASSHPLHPGQATVYEQYF
15,TRBJ2-3,TRBV5-4,CASSWLGGAEDTQYF
15,TRBJ1-1,TRBV6-6,CASSYGALQNTEAFF
15,TRBJ1-1,TRBV27,CASSQKTGLPTEAFF